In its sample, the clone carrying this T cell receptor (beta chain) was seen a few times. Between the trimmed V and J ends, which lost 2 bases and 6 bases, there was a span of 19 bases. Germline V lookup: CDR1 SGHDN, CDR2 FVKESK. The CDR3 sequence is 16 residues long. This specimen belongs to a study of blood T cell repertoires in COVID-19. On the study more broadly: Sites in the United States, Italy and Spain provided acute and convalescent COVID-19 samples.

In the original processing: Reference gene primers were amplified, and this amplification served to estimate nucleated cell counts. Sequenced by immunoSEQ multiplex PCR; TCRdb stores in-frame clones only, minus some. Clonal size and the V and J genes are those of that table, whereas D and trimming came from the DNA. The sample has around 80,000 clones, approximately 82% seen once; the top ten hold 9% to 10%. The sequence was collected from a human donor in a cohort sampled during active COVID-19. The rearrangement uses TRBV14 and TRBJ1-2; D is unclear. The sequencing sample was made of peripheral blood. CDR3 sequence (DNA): TGTGCCAGCAGCCAAATATCCACGAAGCCCTCGGATGGCTACACCTTC. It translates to CASSQISTKPSDGYTF.